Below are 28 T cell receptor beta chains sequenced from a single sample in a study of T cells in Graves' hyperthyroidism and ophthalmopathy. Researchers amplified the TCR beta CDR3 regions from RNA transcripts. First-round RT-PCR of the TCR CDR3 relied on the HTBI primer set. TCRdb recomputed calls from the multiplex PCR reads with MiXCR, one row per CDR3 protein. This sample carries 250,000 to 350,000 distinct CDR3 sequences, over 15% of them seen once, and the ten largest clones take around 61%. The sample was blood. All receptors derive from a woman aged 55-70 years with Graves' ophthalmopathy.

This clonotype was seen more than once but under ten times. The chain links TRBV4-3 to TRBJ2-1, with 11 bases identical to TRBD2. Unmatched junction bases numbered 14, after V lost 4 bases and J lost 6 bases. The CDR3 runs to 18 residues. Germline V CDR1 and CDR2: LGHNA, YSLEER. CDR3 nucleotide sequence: TGCGCCAGCAGCCCCCGAACTCCACTAGCGGGAGTATTCAATGAGCAGTTCTTC. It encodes CASSPRTPLAGVFNEQFF.

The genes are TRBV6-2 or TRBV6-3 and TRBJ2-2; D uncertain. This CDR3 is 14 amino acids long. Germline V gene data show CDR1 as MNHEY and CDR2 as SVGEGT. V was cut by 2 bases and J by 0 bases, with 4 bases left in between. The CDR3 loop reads CASSYAPNTGELFF. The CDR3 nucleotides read TGTGCCAGCAGTTACGCACCGAACACCGGGGAGCTGTTTTTT.

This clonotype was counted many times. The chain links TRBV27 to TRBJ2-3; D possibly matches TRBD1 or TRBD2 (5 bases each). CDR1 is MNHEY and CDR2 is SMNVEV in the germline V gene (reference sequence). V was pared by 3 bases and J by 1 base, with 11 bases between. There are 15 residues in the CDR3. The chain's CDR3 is CASSLGRAGTDTQYF. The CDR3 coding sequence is TGTGCCAGCAGTTTGGGACGGGCGGGCACAGATACGCAGTATTTT.

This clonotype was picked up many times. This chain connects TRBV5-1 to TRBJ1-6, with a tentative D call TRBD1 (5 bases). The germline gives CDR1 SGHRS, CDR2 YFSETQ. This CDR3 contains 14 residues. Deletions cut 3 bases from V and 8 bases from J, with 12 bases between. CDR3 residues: CASSSGRRDSPLHF. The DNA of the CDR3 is TGCGCCAGCAGCTCGGGGCGAAGGGATTCACCCCTCCACTTT.

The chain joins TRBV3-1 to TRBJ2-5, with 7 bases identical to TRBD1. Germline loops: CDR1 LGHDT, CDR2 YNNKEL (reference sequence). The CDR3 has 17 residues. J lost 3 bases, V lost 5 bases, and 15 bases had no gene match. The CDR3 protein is CASSYAGYRGLEETQYF. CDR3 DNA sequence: TGTGCCAGCAGCTACGCGGGCTACAGGGGATTAGAAGAGACCCAGTACTTC.

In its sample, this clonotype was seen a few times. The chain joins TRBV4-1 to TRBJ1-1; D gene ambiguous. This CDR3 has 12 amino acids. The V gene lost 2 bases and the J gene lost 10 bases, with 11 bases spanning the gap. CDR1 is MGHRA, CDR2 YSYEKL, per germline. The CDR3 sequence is CASSQSSQRAFF. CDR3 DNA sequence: TGCGCCAGCAGCCAATCGAGCCAGAGAGCTTTCTTT.

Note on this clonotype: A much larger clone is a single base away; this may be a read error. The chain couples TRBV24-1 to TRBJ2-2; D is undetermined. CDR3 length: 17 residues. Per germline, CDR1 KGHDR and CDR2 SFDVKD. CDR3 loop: CAASDLGYGANTGELFF. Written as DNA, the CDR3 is TGTGCCGCCAGTGATTTGGGGTACGGCGCGAACACCGGGGAGCTGTTTTTT.

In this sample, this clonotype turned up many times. CDR3 in DNA: TGTGCCAGCAGTTTCGTCAGAATCTCCTACGAGCAGTACTTC. Translating it yields CASSFVRISYEQYF. V is TRBV28 and J is TRBJ2-7, with D uncertain. The CDR3 covers 14 residues. Between the trimmed V and J ends, which lost 3 bases and 0 bases, there was a span of 9 bases. Germline CDR1 reads MDHEN; CDR2 reads SYDVKM.

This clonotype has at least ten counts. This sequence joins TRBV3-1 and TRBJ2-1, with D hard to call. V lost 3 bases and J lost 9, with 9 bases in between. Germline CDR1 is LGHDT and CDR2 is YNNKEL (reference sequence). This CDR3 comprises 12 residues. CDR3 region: CASSHLDTEQFF. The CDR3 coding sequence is TGTGCCAGCAGCCATCTAGACACTGAGCAGTTCTTC.

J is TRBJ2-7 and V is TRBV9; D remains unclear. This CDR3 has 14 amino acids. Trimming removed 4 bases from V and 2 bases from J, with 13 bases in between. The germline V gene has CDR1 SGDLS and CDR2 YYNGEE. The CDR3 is CASSPQSGAYEQYF. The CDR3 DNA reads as TGTGCCAGCAGCCCGCAGTCAGGCGCCTACGAGCAGTACTTC.

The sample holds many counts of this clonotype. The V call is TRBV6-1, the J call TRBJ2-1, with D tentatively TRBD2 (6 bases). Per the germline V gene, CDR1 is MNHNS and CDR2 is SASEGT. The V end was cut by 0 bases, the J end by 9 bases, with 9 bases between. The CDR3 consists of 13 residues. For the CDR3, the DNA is TGTGCCAGCAGTGAAGCATGGGGAGGTGAGCAGTTCTTC. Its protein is CASSEAWGGEQFF.

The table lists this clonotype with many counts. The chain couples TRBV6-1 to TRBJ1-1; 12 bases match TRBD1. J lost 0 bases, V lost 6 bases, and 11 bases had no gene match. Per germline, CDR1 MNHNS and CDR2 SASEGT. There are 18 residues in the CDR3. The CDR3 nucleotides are TGTGCCAGCAGGCGAAGGGGACAGGGGGCAACCATGAACACTGAAGCTTTCTTT. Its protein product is CASRRRGQGATMNTEAFF.

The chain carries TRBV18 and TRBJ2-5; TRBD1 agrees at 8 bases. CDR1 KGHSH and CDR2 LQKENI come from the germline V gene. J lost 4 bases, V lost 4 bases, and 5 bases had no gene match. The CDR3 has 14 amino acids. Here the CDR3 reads CASSLKTGGETQYF. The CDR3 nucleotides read TGTGCCAGCTCACTTAAAACAGGGGGAGAGACCCAGTACTTC.

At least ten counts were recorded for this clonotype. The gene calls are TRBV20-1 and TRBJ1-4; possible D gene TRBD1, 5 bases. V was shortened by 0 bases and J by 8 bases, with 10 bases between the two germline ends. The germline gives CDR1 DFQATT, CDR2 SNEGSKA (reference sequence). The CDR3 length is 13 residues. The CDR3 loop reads CSAREGRGEKLFF. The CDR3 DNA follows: TGCAGTGCTAGAGAAGGGAGGGGCGAAAAACTGTTTTTT.

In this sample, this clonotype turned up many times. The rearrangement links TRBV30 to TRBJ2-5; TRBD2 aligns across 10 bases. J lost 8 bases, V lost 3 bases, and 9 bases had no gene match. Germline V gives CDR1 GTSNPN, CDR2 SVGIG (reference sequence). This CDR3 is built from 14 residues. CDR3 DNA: TGTGCCTGGAGCCGGATAGCGGGAGGATCAACCCAGTACTTC. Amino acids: CAWSRIAGGSTQYF.

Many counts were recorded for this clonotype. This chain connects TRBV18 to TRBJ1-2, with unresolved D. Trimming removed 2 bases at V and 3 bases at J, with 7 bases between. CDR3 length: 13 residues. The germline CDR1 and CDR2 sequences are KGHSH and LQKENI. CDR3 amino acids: CASSPSADYGYTF. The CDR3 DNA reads TGTGCCAGCTCACCATCGGCCGACTATGGCTACACCTTC.

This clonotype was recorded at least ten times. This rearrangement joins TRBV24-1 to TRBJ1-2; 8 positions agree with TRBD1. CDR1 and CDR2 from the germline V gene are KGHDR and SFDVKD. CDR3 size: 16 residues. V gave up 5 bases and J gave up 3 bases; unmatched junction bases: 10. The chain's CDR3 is CATSAGTGAPDYGYTF. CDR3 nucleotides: TGTGCCACCAGTGCTGGGACAGGAGCCCCTGACTATGGCTACACCTTC.

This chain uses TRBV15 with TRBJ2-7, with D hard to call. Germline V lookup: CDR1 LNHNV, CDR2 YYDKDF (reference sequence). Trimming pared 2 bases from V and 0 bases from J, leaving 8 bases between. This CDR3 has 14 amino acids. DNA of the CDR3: TGTGCCACCAGCAGATCCGGACGCTCCTACGAGCAGTACTTC. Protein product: CATSRSGRSYEQYF.

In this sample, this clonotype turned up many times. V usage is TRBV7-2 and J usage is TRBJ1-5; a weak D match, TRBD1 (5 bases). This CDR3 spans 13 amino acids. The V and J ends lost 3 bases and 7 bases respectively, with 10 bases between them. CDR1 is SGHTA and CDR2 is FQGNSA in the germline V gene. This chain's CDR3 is CASSLGVGQPQHF. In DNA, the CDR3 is TGTGCCAGCAGCTTGGGGGTAGGGCAGCCCCAGCATTTT.

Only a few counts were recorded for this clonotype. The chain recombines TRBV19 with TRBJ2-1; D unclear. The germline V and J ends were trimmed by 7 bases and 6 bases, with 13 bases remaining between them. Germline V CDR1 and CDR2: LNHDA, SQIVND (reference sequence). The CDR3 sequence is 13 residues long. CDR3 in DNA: TGTGCCAGTAACACCGATCACGGCAATGAGCAGTTCTTC. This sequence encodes CASNTDHGNEQFF.

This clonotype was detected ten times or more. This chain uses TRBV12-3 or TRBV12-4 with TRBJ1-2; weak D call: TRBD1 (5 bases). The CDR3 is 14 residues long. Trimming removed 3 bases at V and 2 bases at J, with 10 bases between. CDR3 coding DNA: TGTGCCAGCAGTTTCGGGACTGCAAACTATGGCTACACCTTC. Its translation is CASSFGTANYGYTF.

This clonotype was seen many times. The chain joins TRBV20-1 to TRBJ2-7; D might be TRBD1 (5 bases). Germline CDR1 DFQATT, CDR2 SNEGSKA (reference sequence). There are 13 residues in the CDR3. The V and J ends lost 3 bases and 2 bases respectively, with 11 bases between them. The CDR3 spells CSARATGAYEQYF. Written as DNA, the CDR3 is TGCAGTGCTAGGGCCACAGGAGCCTACGAGCAGTACTTC.

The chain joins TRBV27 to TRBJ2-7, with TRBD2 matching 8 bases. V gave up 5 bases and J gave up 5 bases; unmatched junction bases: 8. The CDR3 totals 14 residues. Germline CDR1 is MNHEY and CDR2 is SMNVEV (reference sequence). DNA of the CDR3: TGTGCCAGCAGTGGGAGCGGGAGTCCCCACGAGCAGTACTTC. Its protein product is CASSGSGSPHEQYF.

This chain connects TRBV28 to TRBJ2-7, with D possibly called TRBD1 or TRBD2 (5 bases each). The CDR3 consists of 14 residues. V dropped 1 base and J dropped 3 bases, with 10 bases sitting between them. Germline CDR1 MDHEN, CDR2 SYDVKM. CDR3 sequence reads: CASSLLGELYEQYF. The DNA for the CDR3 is TGTGCCAGCAGTTTATTAGGGGAGCTCTACGAGCAGTACTTC.

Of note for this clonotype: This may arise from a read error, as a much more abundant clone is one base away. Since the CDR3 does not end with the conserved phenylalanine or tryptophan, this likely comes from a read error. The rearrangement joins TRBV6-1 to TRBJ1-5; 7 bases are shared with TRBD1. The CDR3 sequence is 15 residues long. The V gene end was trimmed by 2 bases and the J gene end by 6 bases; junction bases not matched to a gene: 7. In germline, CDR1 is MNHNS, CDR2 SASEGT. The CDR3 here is CASSEYGTVTQPQHL. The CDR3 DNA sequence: TGTGCCAGCAGTGAATACGGGACAGTCACTCAGCCCCAGCATCTT.

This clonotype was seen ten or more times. The CDR3 DNA reads TGTGCCAGCAGTGACAGACGGCTCTTTGGAAACACCATATATTTT. Encoded protein: CASSDRRLFGNTIYF. This sequence joins TRBV2 and TRBJ1-3; D uncertain. Per germline, CDR1 SNHLY and CDR2 FYNNEI. The CDR3 has 15 amino acids. Trimming removed 3 bases at V and 3 bases at J, with 12 bases between.

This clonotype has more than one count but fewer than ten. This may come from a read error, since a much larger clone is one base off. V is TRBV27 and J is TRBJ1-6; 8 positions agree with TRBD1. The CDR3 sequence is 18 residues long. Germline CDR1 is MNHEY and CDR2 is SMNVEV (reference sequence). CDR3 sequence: CTSSAVSRGRWGGSPLHF. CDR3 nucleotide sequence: TGTACCAGCAGCGCAGTTTCCAGGGGGCGATGGGGAGGTTCACCCCTCCACTTT.

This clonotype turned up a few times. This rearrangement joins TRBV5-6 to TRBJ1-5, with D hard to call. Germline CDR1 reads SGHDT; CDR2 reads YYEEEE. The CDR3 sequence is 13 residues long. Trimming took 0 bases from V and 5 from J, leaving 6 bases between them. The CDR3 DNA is TGTGCCAGCAGCTTGGGAGGATATCAGCCCCAGCATTTT. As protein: CASSLGGYQPQHF. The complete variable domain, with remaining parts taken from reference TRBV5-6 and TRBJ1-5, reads DAGVTQSPTHLIKTRGQQVTLRCSPKSGHDTVSWYQQALGQGPQFIFQYYEEEERQRGNFPDRFSGHQFPNYSSELNVNALLLGDSALYLCASSLGGYQPQHFGDGTRLSIL.